This entry features one T cell receptor (beta chain) sequence. This sample stems from a study of blood T cell repertoires in COVID-19. Background on the study: There were acute and convalescent COVID-19 samples, and they came from the United States, Italy and Spain. T cells, B-cell-depleted T cells, or PBMCs supplied cDNA or gDNA.

Authors' data handling: Quantification of nucleated cells was approximated via reference gene primer amplification. TCRdb's copy holds only in-frame clones and misses some; the assay was immunoSEQ multiplex PCR. V, J and clone size are those of that table, while D and trimming were read from the DNA. The sample contains more than 50,000 clones, 75% to 85% of which appear only once. The V end lost 6 bases, the J end lost 4 bases, and 15 bases lay between the germline ends. From germline, CDR1 is SNHLY and CDR2 FYNNEI. CDR3 size: 14 residues. The sequenced sample was peripheral blood. The receptor's source is a human donor in a cohort sampled during active COVID-19. The genes are TRBV2 and TRBJ1-2; D is uncertain. The CDR3 nucleotides read TGTGCCAGCAGGGAGACGGCCTCTCGCTATGGCTACACCTTC. This gives the protein CASRETASRYGYTF.